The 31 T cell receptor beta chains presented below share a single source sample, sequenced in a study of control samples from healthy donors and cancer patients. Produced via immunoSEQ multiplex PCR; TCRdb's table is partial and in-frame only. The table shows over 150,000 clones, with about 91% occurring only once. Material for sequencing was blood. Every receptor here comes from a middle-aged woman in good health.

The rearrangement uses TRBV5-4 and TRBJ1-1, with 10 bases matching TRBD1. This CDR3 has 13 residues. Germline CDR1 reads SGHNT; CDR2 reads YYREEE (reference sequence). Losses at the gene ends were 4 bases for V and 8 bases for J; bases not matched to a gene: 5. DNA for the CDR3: TGTGCCAGCAGCCAATCGACAGGGGGCGAAGCTTTCTTT. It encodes CASSQSTGGEAFF. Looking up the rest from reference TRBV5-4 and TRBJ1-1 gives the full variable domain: ETGVTQSPTHLIKTRGQQVTLRCSSQSGHNTVSWYQQALGQGPQFIFQYYREEENGRGNFPPRFSGLQFPNYSSELNVNALELDDSALYLCASSQSTGGEAFFGQGTRLTVV.

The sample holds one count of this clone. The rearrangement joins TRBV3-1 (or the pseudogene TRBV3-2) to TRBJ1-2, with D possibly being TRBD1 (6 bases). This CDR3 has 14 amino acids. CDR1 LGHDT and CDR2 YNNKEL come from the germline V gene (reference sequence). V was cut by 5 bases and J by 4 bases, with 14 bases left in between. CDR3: CASSYGQTFYGYTF. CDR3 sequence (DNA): TGTGCCAGCAGCTATGGACAGACCTTCTATGGCTACACCTTC.

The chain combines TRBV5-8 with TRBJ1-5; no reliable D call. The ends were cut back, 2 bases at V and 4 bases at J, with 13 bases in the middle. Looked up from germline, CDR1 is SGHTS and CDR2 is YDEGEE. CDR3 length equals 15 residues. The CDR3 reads CASSLRTGRNQPQHF. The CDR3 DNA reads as TGTGCCAGCAGCTTACGGACGGGGAGAAATCAGCCCCAGCATTTT. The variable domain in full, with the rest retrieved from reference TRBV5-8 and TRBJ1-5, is EAGVTQSPTHLIKTRGQQATLRCSPISGHTSVYWYQQALGLGLQFLLWYDEGEERNRGNFPPRFSGRQFPNYSSELNVNALELEDSALYLCASSLRTGRNQPQHFGDGTRLSIL.

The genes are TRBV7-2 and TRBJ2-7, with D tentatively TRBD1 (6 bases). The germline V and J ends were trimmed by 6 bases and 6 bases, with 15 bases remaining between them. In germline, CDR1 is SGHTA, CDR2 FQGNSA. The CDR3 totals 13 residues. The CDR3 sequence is CASRLQGNGEQYF. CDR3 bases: TGTGCCAGCAGATTACAGGGAAATGGCGAGCAGTACTTC.

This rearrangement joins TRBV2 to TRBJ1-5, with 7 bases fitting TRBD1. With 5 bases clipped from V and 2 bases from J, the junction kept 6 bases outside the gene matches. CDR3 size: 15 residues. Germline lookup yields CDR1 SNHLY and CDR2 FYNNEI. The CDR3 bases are TGTGCCAGCAGTCCAACAGGGGTTGGCAATCAGCCCCAGCATTTT. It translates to CASSPTGVGNQPQHF. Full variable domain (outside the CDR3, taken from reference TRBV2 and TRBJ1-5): EPEVTQTPSHQVTQMGQEVILRCVPISNHLYFYWYRQILGQKVEFLVSFYNNEISEKSEIFDDQFSVERPDGSNFTLKIRSTKLEDSAMYFCASSPTGVGNQPQHFGDGTRLSIL.

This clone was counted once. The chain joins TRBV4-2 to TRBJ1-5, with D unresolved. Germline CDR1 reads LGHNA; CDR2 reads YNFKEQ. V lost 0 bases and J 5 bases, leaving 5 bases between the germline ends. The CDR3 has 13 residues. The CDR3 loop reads CASSQDRDQPQHF. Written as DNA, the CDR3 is TGTGCCAGCAGCCAAGATAGGGATCAGCCCCAGCATTTT.

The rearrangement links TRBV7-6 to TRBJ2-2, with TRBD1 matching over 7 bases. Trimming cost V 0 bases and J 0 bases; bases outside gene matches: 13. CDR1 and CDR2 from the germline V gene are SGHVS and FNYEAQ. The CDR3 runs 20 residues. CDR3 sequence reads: CASSLAWATGIFSNTGELFF. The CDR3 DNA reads TGTGCCAGCAGCTTAGCGTGGGCGACAGGGATCTTTTCGAACACCGGGGAGCTGTTTTTT.

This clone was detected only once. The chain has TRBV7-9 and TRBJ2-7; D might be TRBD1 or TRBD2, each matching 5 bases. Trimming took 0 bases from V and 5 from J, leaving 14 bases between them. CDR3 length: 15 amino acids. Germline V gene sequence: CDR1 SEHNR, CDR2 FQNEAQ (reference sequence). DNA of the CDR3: TGTGCCAGCAGCTTAGCTGATGGGGGTGTTAACGAGCAGTACTTC. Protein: CASSLADGGVNEQYF.

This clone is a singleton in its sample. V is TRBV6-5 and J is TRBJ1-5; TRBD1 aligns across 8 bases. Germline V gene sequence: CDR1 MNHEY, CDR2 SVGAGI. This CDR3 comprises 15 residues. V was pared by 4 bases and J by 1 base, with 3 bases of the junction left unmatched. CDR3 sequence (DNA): TGTGCCAGCAGTTCGGACAGGGCCAGCAATCAGCCCCAGCATTTT. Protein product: CASSSDRASNQPQHF.

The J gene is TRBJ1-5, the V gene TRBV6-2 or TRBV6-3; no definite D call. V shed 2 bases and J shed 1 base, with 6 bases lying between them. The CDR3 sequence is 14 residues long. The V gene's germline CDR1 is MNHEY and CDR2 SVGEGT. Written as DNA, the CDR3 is TGTGCCAGCAGTTACGGAGGAAGCAATCAGCCCCAGCATTTT. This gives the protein CASSYGGSNQPQHF.

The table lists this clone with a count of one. The CDR3 DNA sequence: TGTGCCAGCAGTTACGTGGGGGCTGGCTACACCTTC. The encoded protein is CASSYVGAGYTF. The V and J genes are TRBV6-5 and TRBJ1-2; tentatively, D is TRBD1 (6 bases). This CDR3 is 12 amino acids long. Per germline, CDR1 MNHEY and CDR2 SVGAGI. The ends were cut back, 2 bases at V and 7 bases at J, with 8 bases in the middle.

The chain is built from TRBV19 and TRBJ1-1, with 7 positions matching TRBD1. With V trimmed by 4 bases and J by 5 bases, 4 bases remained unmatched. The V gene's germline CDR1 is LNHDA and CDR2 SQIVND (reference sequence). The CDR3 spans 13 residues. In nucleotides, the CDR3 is TGTGCCAGTAGTAGAGAGACAGGGACTGAAGCTTTCTTT. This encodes CASSRETGTEAFF.

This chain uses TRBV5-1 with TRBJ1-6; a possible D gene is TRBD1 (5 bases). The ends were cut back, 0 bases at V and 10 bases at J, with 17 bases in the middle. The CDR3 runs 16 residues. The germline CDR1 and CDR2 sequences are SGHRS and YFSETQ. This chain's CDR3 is CASSLDSGTAGSPLHF. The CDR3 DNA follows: TGCGCCAGCAGCTTGGATTCAGGGACGGCGGGGTCACCCCTCCACTTT.

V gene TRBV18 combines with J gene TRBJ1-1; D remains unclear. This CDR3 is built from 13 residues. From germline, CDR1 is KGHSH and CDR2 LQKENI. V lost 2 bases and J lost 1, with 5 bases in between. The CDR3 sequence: CASSPFPNTEAFF. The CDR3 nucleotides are TGTGCCAGCTCACCATTCCCGAACACTGAAGCTTTCTTT.

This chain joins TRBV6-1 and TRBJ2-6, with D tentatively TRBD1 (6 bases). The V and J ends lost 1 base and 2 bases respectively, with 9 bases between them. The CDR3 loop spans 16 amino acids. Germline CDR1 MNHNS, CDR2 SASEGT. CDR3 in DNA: TGTGCCAGCAGTGAAGTAACAGGGACTGGGGCCAACGTCCTGACTTTC. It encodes CASSEVTGTGANVLTF.

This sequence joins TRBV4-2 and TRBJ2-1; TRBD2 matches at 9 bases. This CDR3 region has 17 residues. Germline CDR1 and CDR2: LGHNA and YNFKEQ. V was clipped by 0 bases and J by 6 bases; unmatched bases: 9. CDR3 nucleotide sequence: TGTGCCAGCAGCCAAGAGGGTGGCGGGGGGGCTTCCAATGAGCAGTTCTTC. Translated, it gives CASSQEGGGGASNEQFF.

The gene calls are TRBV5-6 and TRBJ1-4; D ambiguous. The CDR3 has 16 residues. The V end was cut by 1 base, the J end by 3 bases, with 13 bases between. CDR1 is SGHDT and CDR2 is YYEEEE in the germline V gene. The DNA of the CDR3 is TGTGCCAGCAGCTTGAATCCGGGCTCGGCTAATGAAAAACTGTTTTTT. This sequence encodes CASSLNPGSANEKLFF.

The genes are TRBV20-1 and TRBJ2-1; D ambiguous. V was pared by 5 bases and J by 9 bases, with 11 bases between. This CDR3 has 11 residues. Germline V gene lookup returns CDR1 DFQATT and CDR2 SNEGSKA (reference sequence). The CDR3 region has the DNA TGCAGTGCTTTGTATTGGGGTGAGCAGTTCTTC. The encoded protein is CSALYWGEQFF.

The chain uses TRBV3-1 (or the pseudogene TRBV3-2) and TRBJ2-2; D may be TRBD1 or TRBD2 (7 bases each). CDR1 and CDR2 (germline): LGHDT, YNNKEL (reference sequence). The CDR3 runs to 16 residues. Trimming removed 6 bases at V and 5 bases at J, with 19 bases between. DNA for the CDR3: TGTGCCAGCAGTGAGACAGGGAGGGTGAGAACCGGGGAGCTGTTTTTT. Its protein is CASSETGRVRTGELFF.

Here the CDR3 DNA reads TGTGCCAGCTCACCAACGGCCGTACTAGCCAAAAACATTCAGTACTTC. Translation: CASSPTAVLAKNIQYF. The chain employs TRBV18 and TRBJ2-4; D is undetermined. Trimming cost V 2 bases and J 0 bases, with 11 bases left between them. The germline V gene encodes CDR1 KGHSH and CDR2 LQKENI. This CDR3 has 16 amino acids.

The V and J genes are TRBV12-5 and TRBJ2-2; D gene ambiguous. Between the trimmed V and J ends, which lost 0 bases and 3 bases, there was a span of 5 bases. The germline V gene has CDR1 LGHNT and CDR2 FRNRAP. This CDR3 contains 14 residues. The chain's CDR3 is CASGLVMDTGELFF. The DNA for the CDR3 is TGTGCTAGTGGTTTGGTAATGGACACCGGGGAGCTGTTTTTT.

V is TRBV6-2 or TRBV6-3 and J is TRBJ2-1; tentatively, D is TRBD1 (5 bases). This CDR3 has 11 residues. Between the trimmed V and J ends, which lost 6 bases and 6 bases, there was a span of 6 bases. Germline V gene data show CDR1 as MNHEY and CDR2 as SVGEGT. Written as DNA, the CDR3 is TGTGCCAGCAGCGACAGCAATGAGCAGTTCTTC. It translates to CASSDSNEQFF.

Written as DNA, the CDR3 is TGTGCCAGCTCACCACCAGGGGCCTTGGGAGGCTACACCTTC. Residues: CASSPPGALGGYTF. The chain is built from TRBV18 and TRBJ1-2; a weak D match, TRBD1 (5 bases). Trimming took off 0 bases at V and 8 bases at J, with 13 bases between the two ends. CDR1 and CDR2 from the germline V gene are KGHSH and LQKENI. This CDR3 region has 14 residues.

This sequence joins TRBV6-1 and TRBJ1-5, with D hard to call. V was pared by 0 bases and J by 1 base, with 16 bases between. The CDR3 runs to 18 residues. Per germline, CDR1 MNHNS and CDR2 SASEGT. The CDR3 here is CASSEAVGTLISNQPQHF. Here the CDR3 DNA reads TGTGCCAGCAGTGAAGCGGTTGGTACCTTAATCAGCAATCAGCCCCAGCATTTT.

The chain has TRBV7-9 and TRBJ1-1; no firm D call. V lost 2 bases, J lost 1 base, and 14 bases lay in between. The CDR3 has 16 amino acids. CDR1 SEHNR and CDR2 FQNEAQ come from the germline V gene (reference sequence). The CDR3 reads CASSLRGGEPNTEAFF. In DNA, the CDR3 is TGTGCCAGCAGCTTACGGGGAGGTGAGCCGAACACTGAAGCTTTCTTT.

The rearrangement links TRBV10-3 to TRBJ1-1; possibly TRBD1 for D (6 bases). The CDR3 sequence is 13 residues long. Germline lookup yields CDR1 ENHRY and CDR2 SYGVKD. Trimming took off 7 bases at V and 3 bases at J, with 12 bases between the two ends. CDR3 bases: TGTGCCATCAACAGGGAACGGGACACTGAAGCTTTCTTT. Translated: CAINRERDTEAFF.

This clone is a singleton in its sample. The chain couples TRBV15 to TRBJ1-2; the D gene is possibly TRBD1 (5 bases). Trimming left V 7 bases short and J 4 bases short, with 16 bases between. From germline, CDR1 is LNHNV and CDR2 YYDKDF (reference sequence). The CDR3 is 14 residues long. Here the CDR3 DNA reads TGTGCCACCACCAACCTTGGGGGACCCTATGGCTACACCTTC. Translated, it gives CATTNLGGPYGYTF.

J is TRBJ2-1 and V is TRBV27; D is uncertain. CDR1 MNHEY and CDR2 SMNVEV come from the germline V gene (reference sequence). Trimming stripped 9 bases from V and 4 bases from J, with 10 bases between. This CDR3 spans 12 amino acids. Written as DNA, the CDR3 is TGTGCCAGTTCTGAGGTATACAATGAGCAGTTCTTC. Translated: CASSEVYNEQFF.

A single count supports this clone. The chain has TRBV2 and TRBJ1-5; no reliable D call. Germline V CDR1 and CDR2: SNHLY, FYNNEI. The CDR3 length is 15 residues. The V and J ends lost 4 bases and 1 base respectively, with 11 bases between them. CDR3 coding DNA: TGTGCCAGCAGTGTGGCACCATCAAGCAATCAGCCCCAGCATTTT. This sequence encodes CASSVAPSSNQPQHF.

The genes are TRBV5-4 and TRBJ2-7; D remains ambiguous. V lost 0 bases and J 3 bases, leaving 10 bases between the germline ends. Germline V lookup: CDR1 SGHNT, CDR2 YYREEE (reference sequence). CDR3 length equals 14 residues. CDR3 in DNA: TGTGCCAGCAGCTTGGACCCCAGTAGCTACGAGCAGTACTTC. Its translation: CASSLDPSSYEQYF.

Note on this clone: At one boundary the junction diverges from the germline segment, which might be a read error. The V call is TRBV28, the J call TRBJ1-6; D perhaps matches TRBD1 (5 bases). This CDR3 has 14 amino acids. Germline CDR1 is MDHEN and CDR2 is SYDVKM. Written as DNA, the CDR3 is TGTGCCAGCAGTTTAGGGCAGGGAGGTTCAGCCCTCCACTTT. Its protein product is CASSLGQGGSALHF.